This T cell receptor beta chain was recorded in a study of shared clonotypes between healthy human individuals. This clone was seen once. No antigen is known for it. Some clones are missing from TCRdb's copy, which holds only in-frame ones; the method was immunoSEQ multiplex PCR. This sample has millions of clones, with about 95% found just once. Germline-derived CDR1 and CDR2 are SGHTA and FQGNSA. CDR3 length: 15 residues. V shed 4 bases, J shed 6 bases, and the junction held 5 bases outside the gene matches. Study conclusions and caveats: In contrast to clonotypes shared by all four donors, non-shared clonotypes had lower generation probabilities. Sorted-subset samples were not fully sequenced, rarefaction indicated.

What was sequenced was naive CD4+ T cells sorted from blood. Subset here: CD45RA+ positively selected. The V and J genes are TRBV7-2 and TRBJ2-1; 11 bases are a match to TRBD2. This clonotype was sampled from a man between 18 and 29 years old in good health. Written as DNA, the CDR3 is TGTGCCAGCAGCTCTACTAGCGGGAGTAGCAATGAGCAGTTCTTC. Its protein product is CASSSTSGSSNEQFF.